This entry concerns a single T cell receptor (beta chain). Its antigen is unidentified. Amplification targeted TCR beta CDR3 regions from RNA transcripts. During a first-round RT-PCR of the TCR CDR3, the HTBI primer set was used. TCRdb processed the multiplex PCR reads anew with MiXCR; each CDR3 protein has one entry. The table lists about 700,000 distinct CDR3 sequences, around 15% of them singletons. The data were taken from a study of T cells in Graves' hyperthyroidism and ophthalmopathy. Per germline, CDR1 KGHSH and CDR2 LQKENI. The CDR3 runs to 18 residues. V was shortened by 6 bases and J by 0 bases, with 21 bases between the two germline ends. The PBMCs were taken from about 10 ml of fresh peripheral blood. Study-wide points: Ophthalmopathy onset followed model prediction by a median approximately 7 months.

Sample: blood. The rearrangement links TRBV18 to TRBJ1-3, with D perhaps TRBD1 (6 bases). The TCR was taken from a woman aged 18-29 years with Graves' hyperthyroidism. The CDR3 sequence is CASSETDRLGFSGNTIYF. CDR3 DNA: TGTGCCAGCTCGGAGACTGACAGGCTGGGGTTCTCTGGAAACACCATATATTTT.